Listed below are T cell receptor beta chains from one sample, sequenced in a study of shared clonotypes between healthy human individuals. Produced via immunoSEQ multiplex PCR; TCRdb's table is partial and in-frame only. The profile covers over 2 million clones, with about nine tenths appearing a single time and 0.3% to 0.4% taken by the ten largest. Sequencing was performed on naive CD4+ T cells from PBMCs. These receptors came from a man aged 18 to 29 in good health. Some clones in this sample may be carry-over from other donors' samples. Each CDR3 is given with its conserved first and last residue. Fields, in order: V gene, clone size, J gene, D gene, CDR3 protein, CDR3 DNA. A D gene is named only where the DNA matches it firmly. Expanded clones get a size class; other rows say once, few or many, or leave the size out.

>TRBV28|.|TRBJ2-1|TRBD2
CALGRLAGVGDEQFF
TGTGCCCTGGGGAGACTAGCGGGAGTTGGGGATGAGCAGTTCTTC
>TRBV5-1|.|TRBJ2-7|.
CASSLDPRGGLYEQYF
TGCGCCAGCAGCTTGGATCCGAGGGGAGGACTCTACGAGCAGTACTTC
>TRBV28|.|TRBJ1-2|.
CASSLWFDRNYGYTF
TGTGCCAGCAGTTTATGGTTTGACAGGAACTATGGCTACACCTTC
>TRBV28|.|TRBJ1-3|TRBD1
CASSLTLDRSGNTIYF
TGTGCCAGCAGTTTAACCTTGGACAGGTCCGGAAACACCATATATTTT
>TRBV28|.|TRBJ2-7|TRBD1
CASNAFEGAINEQYF
TGTGCCAGCAACGCCTTCGAGGGGGCGATCAACGAGCAGTACTTC
>TRBV29-1|.|TRBJ1-1|.
CSVIRVRTEAFF
TGCAGCGTTATCCGGGTACGGACTGAAGCTTTCTTT
>TRBV5-5|.|TRBJ2-7|.
CASSLGAGPYEQYF
TGTGCCAGCAGTCTAGGGGCAGGGCCCTACGAGCAGTACTTC
>TRBV19|.|TRBJ1-1|.
CASLKGGGRTEAFF
TGTGCCAGTCTCAAGGGCGGGGGGAGGACTGAAGCTTTCTTT
>TRBV28|.|TRBJ2-3|TRBD2
CASSLDQAGGEDTQYF
TGTGCCAGCAGTTTAGATCAAGCGGGAGGGGAGGATACGCAGTATTTT
>TRBV5-6|.|TRBJ2-7|.
CASSLRRTTYEQYF
TGTGCCAGCAGCCTGAGACGTACAACCTACGAGCAGTACTTC
>TRBV5-4|.|TRBJ2-7|TRBD1
CASSWDSLSYEQYF
TGTGCCAGCAGCTGGGACAGTCTCTCCTACGAGCAGTACTTC
>TRBV2|.|TRBJ2-3|.
CASSEGGRGRDTQYF
TGTGCCAGCAGTGAGGGGGGCAGGGGAAGAGATACGCAGTATTTT
>TRBV6-6|.|TRBJ1-4|.
CASSFNYWRDGEKLFF
TGTGCCAGCAGTTTTAATTATTGGAGGGATGGTGAAAAACTGTTTTTT
>TRBV7-9|.|TRBJ1-5|.
CASSSTRQINQPQHF
TGTGCCAGCAGCTCCACGCGACAGATTAATCAGCCCCAGCATTTT
>TRBV16|.|TRBJ2-5|TRBD2
CASSDGKLAGGPFETQYF
TGTGCCAGCAGCGACGGGAAACTAGCGGGAGGGCCTTTCGAGACCCAGTACTTC
>TRBV28|.|TRBJ2-7|.
CASSFGQTSSYEQYF
TGTGCCAGCAGTTTTGGACAGACCAGCTCCTACGAGCAGTACTTC
>TRBV29-1|.|TRBJ2-3|.
CSAPGSTDTQYF
TGCAGCGCCCCGGGCAGCACAGATACGCAGTATTTT
>TRBV5-1|.|TRBJ1-1|.
CASSASAGLNTEAFF
TGCGCCAGCAGCGCGTCGGCAGGGCTGAACACTGAAGCTTTCTTT
>TRBV27|.|TRBJ2-3|.
CASSFRLRGTDTQYF
TGTGCCAGCAGTTTTCGGCTGCGGGGAACAGATACGCAGTATTTT
>TRBV18|.|TRBJ2-2|.
CAGTTNTGELFF
TGTGCCGGAACCACGAACACCGGGGAGCTGTTTTTT
>TRBV15|.|TRBJ1-2|.
CATSRDRGDYGYTF
TGTGCCACCAGCAGAGATCGGGGCGACTATGGCTACACCTTC
>TRBV2|few|TRBJ1-1|TRBD1
CASSGDRDTEAFF
TGTGCCAGCAGCGGTGACAGGGACACTGAAGCTTTCTTT
>TRBV16|.|TRBJ1-5|.
CASSQVGLQPQHF
TGTGCCAGCAGCCAGGTAGGGCTTCAGCCCCAGCATTTT
>TRBV5-1|.|TRBJ2-5|TRBD1
CASSSAGTGSETQYF
TGCGCCAGCAGCTCCGCCGGGACAGGGTCAGAGACCCAGTACTTC
>TRBV28|.|TRBJ2-7|TRBD2
CASRFVSGRAGYEQYF
TGTGCCAGCAGATTCGTTAGCGGGAGGGCCGGGTACGAGCAGTACTTC
>TRBV18|once|TRBJ2-3|TRBD1
CASSPTTGGPSDTQYF
TGTGCCAGCTCACCAACTACAGGGGGCCCCTCAGATACGCAGTATTTT
>TRBV18|.|TRBJ2-7|TRBD1
CASSRPGTGIRYEQYF
TGTGCCAGCTCACGACCCGGGACAGGGATCCGCTACGAGCAGTACTTC
>TRBV7-9|.|TRBJ2-7|.
CASSPRRGVSSYEQYF
TGTGCCAGCAGCCCGAGGAGGGGCGTCAGCTCCTACGAGCAGTACTTC
>TRBV7-8|.|TRBJ1-1|TRBD1
CASSRSGTANTEAFF
TGTGCCAGCAGCCGTTCAGGGACAGCGAACACTGAAGCTTTCTTT
>TRBV27|once|TRBJ2-3|.
CASSRWNTDTQYF
TGTGCCAGCAGCCGTTGGAACACAGATACGCAGTATTTT
>TRBV5-5|.|TRBJ2-2|.
CASSPPTNTGELFF
TGTGCCAGCAGCCCCCCGACAAACACCGGGGAGCTGTTTTTT
>TRBV5-8|.|TRBJ2-1|.
CASSYRGNSYNEQFF
TGTGCCAGCAGCTACAGAGGGAACTCCTACAATGAGCAGTTCTTC
>TRBV28|.|TRBJ2-7|.
CASQKGGGSSYEQYF
TGTGCCAGCCAAAAGGGGGGCGGGAGCTCCTACGAGCAGTACTTC